The next 18 T cell receptor beta chains were all read from a single sample in a study of response to subunit inactivated influenza vaccine. TCRdb itself ran the RT-PCR reads through MiXCR, one entry per CDR3 protein. In the table there are about 780,000 distinct CDR3 sequences, 15% to 20% of which are singletons. The sequenced sample was PBMCs from blood, obtained around 5 days after vaccination. These receptor sequences come from a man between 50 and 59 years old who received an inactivated influenza vaccine.

V usage is TRBV20-1 and J usage is TRBJ2-1; D is possibly TRBD1 or TRBD2 (5 bases each). The CDR3 contains 16 residues. V was trimmed by 1 base and J by 4 bases, leaving 17 bases between them. Germline V lookup: CDR1 DFQATT, CDR2 SNEGSKA (reference sequence). The CDR3 coding sequence is TGCAGTGCTAGAGTGAGAAGAGGAGGACAATACAATGAGCAGTTCTTC. This codes for CSARVRRGGQYNEQFF.

The chain couples TRBV13 to TRBJ2-1; D gene ambiguous. CDR1 and CDR2 (germline): PRHDT, FYEKMQ (reference sequence). This CDR3 has 16 residues. Trimming pared 4 bases from V and 5 bases from J, leaving 18 bases between. The CDR3 sequence is CASSSLTERTDNEQFF. CDR3 coding DNA: TGTGCCAGCAGCTCCCTAACAGAACGAACCGACAATGAGCAGTTCTTC.

This clonotype was observed a few times. V gene TRBV10-3 combines with J gene TRBJ2-3; TRBD2 agrees at 11 bases. V lost 3 bases, J lost 4 bases, and 6 bases stayed unmatched. Germline V gene lookup returns CDR1 ENHRY and CDR2 SYGVKD. This CDR3 contains 16 residues. CDR3 nucleotide sequence: TGTGCCATCAGTGATCAATCTAGCGGGGGGTCAGATACGCAGTATTTT. It yields the protein CAISDQSSGGSDTQYF.

The chain combines TRBV9 with TRBJ2-2; D is unresolved. Trimming took 4 bases from V and 4 from J, leaving 11 bases between them. The germline V gene encodes CDR1 SGDLS and CDR2 YYNGEE. The CDR3 covers 14 residues. The CDR3 DNA follows: TGTGCCAGCAGCATTCACTTGGCCACCGGGGAGCTGTTTTTT. Its translation is CASSIHLATGELFF.

In its sample, this clonotype was seen a few times. J is TRBJ2-3 and V is TRBV18; 9 bases align to TRBD2. In germline, CDR1 is KGHSH, CDR2 LQKENI. The CDR3 is 17 residues long. V shed 4 bases, J shed 2 bases, and the junction held 10 bases outside the gene matches. CDR3 sequence: CASSQERGAFDTDTQYF. As DNA, the CDR3 is TGTGCCAGCTCACAGGAGCGGGGGGCTTTCGACACAGATACGCAGTATTTT. Complete variable domain (other parts from reference TRBV18 and TRBJ2-3): NAGVMQNPRHLVRRRGQEARLRCSPMKGHSHVYWYRQLPEEGLKFMVYLQKENIIDESGMPKERFSAEFPKEGPSILRIQQVVRGDSAAYFCASSQERGAFDTDTQYFGPGTRLTVL.

This clonotype was counted between two and nine times. V is TRBV7-3 and J is TRBJ2-1, with 11 bases aligning to TRBD2. This CDR3 region has 15 residues. Per the germline V gene, CDR1 is SGHTA and CDR2 is FQGTGA. V shed 6 bases, J shed 6 bases, and the junction held 7 bases outside the gene matches. CDR3 protein: CASSFMGLAVNEQFF. DNA of the CDR3: TGTGCCAGCAGTTTCATGGGACTAGCGGTCAATGAGCAGTTCTTC.

This clonotype was counted ten times or more. The rearrangement links TRBV12-3 or TRBV12-4 to TRBJ2-1, with D possibly matching TRBD1 (5 bases). The CDR3 covers 12 residues. Trimming took off 4 bases at V and 6 bases at J, with 7 bases between the two ends. CDR3 protein: CASSWQGNEQFF. Here the CDR3 DNA reads TGTGCCAGCAGTTGGCAGGGCAATGAGCAGTTCTTC.

This clonotype has more than one count but fewer than ten. The chain carries TRBV6-1 and TRBJ1-2; D unresolved. Trimming removed 6 bases at V and 2 bases at J, with 13 bases between. The CDR3 is 14 residues long. Germline V lookup: CDR1 MNHNS, CDR2 SASEGT. The CDR3 DNA sequence: TGTGCCAGCAGGGCGACGGGTCTCAACTATGGCTACACCTTC. Translating it yields CASRATGLNYGYTF.

This clonotype was counted a few times. The genes are TRBV12-3 or TRBV12-4 and TRBJ2-3; TRBD2 might be the D (5 bases). V lost 6 bases and J lost 1, with 11 bases in between. The CDR3 covers 14 residues. Here the CDR3 reads CASSLTRRTDTQYF. The CDR3 DNA reads TGTGCCAGCAGCCTCACTAGACGCACAGATACGCAGTATTTT.

In this sample, this clonotype turned up a few times. The V call is TRBV6-2 or TRBV6-3, the J call TRBJ2-7; 7 nucleotides line up with TRBD1. The V gene's germline CDR1 is MNHEY and CDR2 SVGEGT. The CDR3 length is 14 residues. V was pared by 6 bases and J by 2 bases, with 7 bases of the junction left unmatched. CDR3 in amino acids: CASRRRDRAYEQYF. In nucleotides, the CDR3 is TGTGCCAGCAGGCGCCGGGACAGAGCCTACGAGCAGTACTTC.

In this sample, this clonotype turned up once. The genes are TRBV28 and TRBJ2-7; 10 bases map to TRBD2. The J segment lost 3 bases and the V segment lost 3 bases, leaving 5 bases of the junction unmatched. Germline CDR1 and CDR2: MDHEN and SYDVKM. This CDR3 is 15 amino acids long. The CDR3: CASSLLAGELYEQYF. The CDR3, as DNA: TGTGCCAGCAGTTTGCTAGCGGGAGAGCTCTACGAGCAGTACTTC.

The chain has TRBV29-1 and TRBJ2-5; D not resolved. Germline V CDR1 and CDR2: SQVTM, ANQGSEA. The CDR3 contains 14 residues. The germline V and J ends were trimmed by 3 bases and 2 bases, with 13 bases remaining between them. The CDR3 here is CSVDLGSLQETQYF. CDR3 coding DNA: TGCAGCGTTGACCTGGGAAGTCTTCAAGAGACCCAGTACTTC.

The chain employs TRBV18 and TRBJ2-7; 11 bases line up with TRBD2. V dropped 6 bases and J dropped 4; count of bases not matched to a gene: 8. The CDR3 has 15 amino acids. The germline gives CDR1 KGHSH, CDR2 LQKENI. Here the CDR3 DNA reads TGTGCCAGCTCGCAGACTAGCGGGGTCAAATACGAGCAGTACTTC. It encodes CASSQTSGVKYEQYF.

This clonotype was seen only a few times. The chain recombines TRBV20-1 with TRBJ1-1, with 7 bases that match TRBD1. The CDR3 sequence is 16 residues long. CDR1 is DFQATT and CDR2 is SNEGSKA in the germline V gene (reference sequence). Unmatched junction bases numbered 9, after V lost 0 bases and J lost 2 bases. DNA of the CDR3: TGCAGTGCTAGAGATCGGTGGACAGGACCAAACACTGAAGCTTTCTTT. Protein sequence: CSARDRWTGPNTEAFF.

This clonotype was counted between two and nine times. The J gene is TRBJ2-1, the V gene TRBV9; D might be TRBD2 (6 bases). Germline CDR1 is SGDLS and CDR2 is YYNGEE. Deletions cut 0 bases from V and 4 bases from J, with 11 bases between. The CDR3 loop spans 15 amino acids. The CDR3 nucleotides read TGTGCCAGCAGCGTAGGTGGGGGGAGATACAATGAGCAGTTCTTC. Translated, it gives CASSVGGGRYNEQFF. The full variable domain, completed using reference TRBV9 and TRBJ2-1, is DSGVTQTPKHLITATGQRVTLRCSPRSGDLSVYWYQQSLDQGLQFLIQYYNGEERAKGNILERFSAQQFPDLHSELNLSSLELGDSALYFCASSVGGGRYNEQFFGPGTRLTVL.

CDR3 bases: TGTGCCAGCAGTCACCCGGTTGGGGCAGGGACCGGGGAGCTGTTTTTT. Translation: CASSHPVGAGTGELFF. The chain recombines TRBV28 with TRBJ2-2, with D tentatively TRBD1 (5 bases). The CDR3 loop spans 16 amino acids. Deletions cut 5 bases from V and 5 bases from J, with 18 bases between. CDR1 MDHEN and CDR2 SYDVKM come from the germline V gene.

This clonotype was seen a handful of times. The V gene is TRBV18, the J gene TRBJ1-2, with D hard to call. The CDR3 has 14 amino acids. The germline V and J ends were trimmed by 5 bases and 5 bases, with 15 bases remaining between them. CDR1 and CDR2 from the germline V gene are KGHSH and LQKENI. CDR3 sequence reads: CASSAEPEIYGYTF. The CDR3 DNA is TGTGCCAGCTCAGCAGAGCCAGAGATTTATGGCTACACCTTC.

The V gene is TRBV24-1, the J gene TRBJ1-1; D may be TRBD1 (5 bases). Germline CDR1 reads KGHDR; CDR2 reads SFDVKD. The CDR3 consists of 13 residues. Trimming removed 10 bases at V and 9 bases at J, with 20 bases between. CDR3 region: CATHRDRTPKAFF. The CDR3 DNA reads as TGTGCCACTCATCGCGACAGAACACCAAAAGCTTTCTTT.